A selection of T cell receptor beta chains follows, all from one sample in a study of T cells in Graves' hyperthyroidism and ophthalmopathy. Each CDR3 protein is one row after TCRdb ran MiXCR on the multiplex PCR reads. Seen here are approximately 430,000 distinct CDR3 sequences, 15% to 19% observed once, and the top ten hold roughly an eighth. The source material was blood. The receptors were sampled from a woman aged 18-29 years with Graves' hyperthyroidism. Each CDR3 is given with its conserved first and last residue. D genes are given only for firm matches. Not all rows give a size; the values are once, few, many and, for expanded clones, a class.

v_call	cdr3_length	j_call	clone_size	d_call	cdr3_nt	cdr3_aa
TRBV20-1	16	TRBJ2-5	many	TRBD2	TGCAGTGCAATGGGGGGACGGCTAGCGGGCCCCGCGACCCAGTACTTC	CSAMGGRLAGPATQYF
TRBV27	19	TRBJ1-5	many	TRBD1	TGTGCCAGCAGCTTTCAAGTCCGGGACAGGGGGCTAGAGAACCAGCCCCAGCATTTT	CASSFQVRDRGLENQPQHF
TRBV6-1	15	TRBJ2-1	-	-	TGTGCCAGCAGTGAAACCCTCGCTTCCCTCAAGGTGCAGTTCTTC	CASSETLASLKVQFF
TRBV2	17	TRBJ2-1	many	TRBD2	TGTGCCAGCACGATGACTAGCGGGAGGGCCACCTACAATGAGCAGTTCTTC	CASTMTSGRATYNEQFF
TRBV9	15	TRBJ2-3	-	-	TGTGCCAGCAGCGTATGGGACCAGAGCACAGATACGCAGTATTTT	CASSVWDQSTDTQYF
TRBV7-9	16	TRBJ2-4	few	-	TGTGCCAGCTCACAAACCGCGGCAGGGCCCCCCTTAATTCAGTACTTC	CASSQTAAGPPLIQYF
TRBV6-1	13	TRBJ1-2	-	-	TGTGCCAGCAGTTATCTACAGGGAGATGGCTACACCTTC	CASSYLQGDGYTF
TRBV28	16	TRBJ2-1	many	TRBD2	TGTGCCAGCAGGACTAGCGGGATCCTCTCCTACAATGAGCAGTTCTTC	CASRTSGILSYNEQFF
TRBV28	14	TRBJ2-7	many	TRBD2	TGTGCCAGCAGAGGTACTAGCGGGAGGCTCGAGCAGTACTTC	CASRGTSGRLEQYF
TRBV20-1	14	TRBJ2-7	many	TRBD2	TGCAGTGCTAAGAGCGGGGGGCTGATCTACGAGCAGTACTTC	CSAKSGGLIYEQYF
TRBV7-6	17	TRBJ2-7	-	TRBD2	TGTGCCAGCAGCTTAGGCACTAGCGGGAGTATTTCCTACGAGCAGTACTTC	CASSLGTSGSISYEQYF
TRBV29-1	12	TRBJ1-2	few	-	TGCAGCGTTGAAGTTGCGGTCTATGGCTACACCTTC	CSVEVAVYGYTF
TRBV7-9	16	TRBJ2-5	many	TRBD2	TGTGCCAGCAGCCTCCCGACTAGCGCTAGCCGGGAGACCCAGTACTTC	CASSLPTSASRETQYF
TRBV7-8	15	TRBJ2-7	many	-	TGTGCCAGCAGCTCTAGGGCAGGGGCAACCTACGAGCAGTACTTC	CASSSRAGATYEQYF
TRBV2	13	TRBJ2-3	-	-	TGTGCCAGCAGTGAAGGGGGAGCGGATACGCAGTATTTT	CASSEGGADTQYF
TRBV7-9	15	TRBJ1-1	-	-	TGTGCCAGCAGCTTACTTAGAGGCGGGGGCACTGAAGCTTTCTTT	CASSLLRGGGTEAFF
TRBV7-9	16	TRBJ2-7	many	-	TGTGCCAGCAGTAGCCTGGGGCAGGGAGATCCCTACGAGCAGTACTTC	CASSSLGQGDPYEQYF
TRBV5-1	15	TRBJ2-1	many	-	TGCGCCAGCAGCCCTGGGGGTCCCGGCTACAATGAGCAGTTCTTC	CASSPGGPGYNEQFF
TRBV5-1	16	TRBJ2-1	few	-	TGCGCCAGCAGAGTTGTGTACAGAGGGTTGGAGAATGAGCAGTTCTTC	CASRVVYRGLENEQFF
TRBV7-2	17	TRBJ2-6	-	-	TGTGCCAGCAGCGAAACAGGGACGAGCTCTGGGGCCAACGTCCTGACTTTC	CASSETGTSSGANVLTF
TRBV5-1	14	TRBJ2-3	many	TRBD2	TGCGCCAGCAGCGCTGGACTAGTGGCAGATACGCAGTATTTT	CASSAGLVADTQYF
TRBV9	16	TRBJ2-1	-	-	TGTGCCAGCAGCGTGGATCCGGGACTTTCGTACAATGAGCAGTTCTTC	CASSVDPGLSYNEQFF
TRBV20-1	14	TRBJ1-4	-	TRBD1	TGCAGTGCTAGTACAGGGGGTAGTCGAGAAAAACTGTTTTTT	CSASTGGSREKLFF
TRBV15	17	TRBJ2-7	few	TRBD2	TGTGCCACCAGCAGAGCACCGCAGCGGGACGGGGCCTACGAGCAGTACTTC	CATSRAPQRDGAYEQYF
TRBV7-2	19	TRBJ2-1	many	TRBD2	TGTGCCAGCAGCACCGGGGAGATCTGGCGGGGGGACTCCTACAATGAGCAGTTCTTC	CASSTGEIWRGDSYNEQFF
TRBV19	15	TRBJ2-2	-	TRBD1	TGTGCCAGTACCCTGGACAGGGGGACCACCGGGGAGCTGTTTTTT	CASTLDRGTTGELFF
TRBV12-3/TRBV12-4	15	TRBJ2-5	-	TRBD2	TGTGCCAGCAGTTTATGGCTAGCGGGAGCCGAGAACCAGTACTTC	CASSLWLAGAENQYF
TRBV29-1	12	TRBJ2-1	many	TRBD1	TGCAGCGCGGGACAGATCTACAATGAGCAGTTCTTC	CSAGQIYNEQFF